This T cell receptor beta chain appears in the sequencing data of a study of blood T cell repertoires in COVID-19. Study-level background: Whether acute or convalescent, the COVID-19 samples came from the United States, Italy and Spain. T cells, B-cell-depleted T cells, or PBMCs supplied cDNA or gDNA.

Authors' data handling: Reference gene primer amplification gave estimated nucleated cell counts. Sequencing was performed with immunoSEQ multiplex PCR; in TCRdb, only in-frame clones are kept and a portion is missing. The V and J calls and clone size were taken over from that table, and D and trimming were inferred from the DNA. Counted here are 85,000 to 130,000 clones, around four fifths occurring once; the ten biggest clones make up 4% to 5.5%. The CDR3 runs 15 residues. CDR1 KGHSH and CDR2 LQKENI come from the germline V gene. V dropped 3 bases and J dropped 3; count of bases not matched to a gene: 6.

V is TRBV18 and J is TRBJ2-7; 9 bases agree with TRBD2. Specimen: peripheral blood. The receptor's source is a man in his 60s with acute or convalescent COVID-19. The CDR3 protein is CASSPPLAGSYEQYF. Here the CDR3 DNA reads TGTGCCAGCTCACCCCCACTAGCGGGCAGCTACGAGCAGTACTTC.